This T cell receptor beta chain was documented in a study of persistence of HIV-infected CD4 T cells (dated by TCRdb to the early 2020s). At the level of the whole study: Participants had been on suppressive ART for a median of roughly eight years. Peripheral blood samples of up to about 180 mL were taken at multiple time points, with the exception of two participants who underwent leukapheresis at a single time point. Anti-CD3/anti-CD28 stimulation activated a higher proportion of cells, with a lower memory fraction, than antigen stimulation. The study isolated CMV- and HIV-1 Gag-responding CD4+ T cells from ART-treated individuals to examine antigen-driven clonal expansion of HIV-1-infected cells. TCRbeta sequencing assessed the clonality of all cells in each sorted population, while proviral sequencing assessed the clonality of infected cells. For the TCR cluster analysis across participants, 8 or 9 participants were included for CMV and more than five participants for Gag. The study at large found these results: Antigen-responding cells were enriched for degenerate expanded CDR3beta sequences, which suggests convergent selection of CD4+ responses to CMV and Gag. TCRbeta richness in CMV- and Gag-responding cells was significantly lower than in anti-CD3/anti-CD28-responding cells; CMV-responding cells had higher oligoclonality than CD3/CD28-stimulated and Gag-responding cells. Only a small number of individuals took part in the study, and only a limited range of antigens was tested. A correlation was observed between TCR oligoclonality and proviral oligoclonality within the same sorted populations. Because the TCR analyses were done in bulk, restricting them to just the rare CMV-responding cells that actually carried HIV-1 proviruses was not possible.

TCRbeta repertoires were sequenced from genomic DNA with the immunoSEQ hsTCRB assay version 4 in survey mode. Genomic DNA was diluted to roughly 9.2 ng/uL, using up to roughly 1 ug per sample for TCRbeta sequencing. Under the source paper's analysis protocol: ImmunoSeq Analyzer 3.0 was used for analysis of TCRbeta data, and diversity was computed on productive nucleotide rearrangements. Using the Immunarch R package, lower-bound TCR diversity was estimated with the improved Chao index and clonality was estimated with the Gini coefficient. Different nucleotide rearrangements encoding the same CDR3beta amino acid sequence were counted as distinct clonotypes. TCRbeta sequences significantly enriched in antigen-responding cells relative to anti-CD3/anti-CD28-activated cells were identified by differential abundance analysis. TCRs were clustered by predicted peptide-MHC specificity with GLIPH2, both within individual participants and across merged participant data sets. This immuneACCESS table, as held by TCRdb, lists in-frame sequences with V and J called but not all clones. Of the missing ones, under half trace to an unresolved V gene in checked studies; the others have no known cause. V, J and clone size were drawn from that table, and D and trimming were deduced from the DNA. Counted in this sample were around 39,000 clones; approximately 88% of them appeared once. The ten largest clonotypes hold over 1% of the sample.

This clone has just a few counts. Its antigen has not been determined. Base qualities were left out, and no much larger clone turns up one base away. The treatment or condition label here, explained by the study, means: suppressive antiretroviral therapy. As a nonspecific positive control representing the CD4+ T cell repertoire, cells were stimulated with anti-CD3/anti-CD28 magnetic beads. Responding CD4+ T cells were sorted by upregulation of both CD40 ligand and CD69. HIV-1-infected adults in whom suppressive ART had been started during chronic infection were enrolled as participants. Plasma HIV-1 RNA had been undetectable (below 50 copies/mL) in participants for at least 4 years. To be included, participants needed a CD4+ T cell count above 400 cells/uL and a positive CMV serology. Before stimulation, PBMCs were isolated using density centrifugation and depleted of CD8+ T cells. Stimulation of CD8-depleted PBMCs was carried out for approximately 17 hours with anti-CD28/CD49d costimulation, CD40-blocking antibody and enfuvirtide, to prevent new infections. Cell sorting was performed on a Beckman Coulter MoFlo Legacy or XDP sorter, and dead cells were excluded with propidium iodide. Genomic DNA was extracted with the QIAamp DNA Mini Kit for samples above one million cells, otherwise with the Quick-DNA Microprep Kit.

The receptor comes from an adult man with HIV who was CMV-seropositive. The specimen comprised CD4+ T cells sorted from PBMCs after 18-hour stimulation, sampled from a patient who received antiretroviral therapy. The cell subset or site label for this specimen denotes: CD40L+CD69+ CD4 T cells responding to anti-CD3/anti-CD28 beads, representing the overall repertoire.

The sequenced DNA: TGTGCCAGCACCCCTACTAGGGGGGCCCACGAGCAGTACTTC. Its translation is CASTPTRGAHEQYF. Recombination linked TRBV28 to TRBJ2-7; the D segment might be TRBD1 or TRBD2, since each matches 6 bases. Trimming costs V 7 bases and J 5 bases, and their ends lie 18 bases apart. Including the terminal cysteine and phenylalanine, the CDR3 comprises 14 residues. The only DNA kept is the CDR3, 42 bases in frame from the first base. From a lookup of the germline V gene, CDR1 and CDR2 are MDHEN and SYDVKM.